Following are 32 T cell receptor beta chains from one sample sequenced in a study of cytomegalovirus exposure and HLA in healthy donors. PCR was performed using 60 Vbeta and 13 Jbeta primers. TCRdb keeps only in-frame clones here, not all; method: immunoSEQ multiplex PCR. The sample has roughly 130,000 clones, under 80% seen once. Sequenced input: PBMCs. These receptors were taken from a man between 18 and 35 years old in good health and CMV-seropositive.

This clone appeared a few times. The CDR3 loop is CASSWLTGNTEAFF. DNA for the CDR3: TGTGCCAGCAGTTGGTTGACAGGAAACACTGAAGCTTTCTTT. The rearrangement links TRBV6-5 to TRBJ1-1; D is possibly TRBD1 (6 bases). Germline lookup yields CDR1 MNHEY and CDR2 SVGAGI. V gave up 4 bases and J gave up 2 bases, with 11 bases separating them. The CDR3 spans 14 residues.

This chain joins TRBV18 and TRBJ1-5, with TRBD1 identical over 7 bases. Germline CDR1 KGHSH, CDR2 LQKENI. The junction had 10 bases not matched to a gene; V was cut back by 6 bases and J by 8 bases. The CDR3 is made up of 14 amino acids. CDR3 DNA sequence: TGTGCCAGCTCGACAGGGACTCGGAGGGAGCCCCAGCATTTT. This translates into CASSTGTRREPQHF. The whole variable domain, remainder taken from reference TRBV18 and TRBJ1-5, is NAGVMQNPRHLVRRRGQEARLRCSPMKGHSHVYWYRQLPEEGLKFMVYLQKENIIDESGMPKERFSAEFPKEGPSILRIQQVVRGDSAAYFCASSTGTRREPQHFGDGTRLSIL.

This clone was detected only a few times. This chain links TRBV5-1 with TRBJ2-3; 10 nucleotides align to TRBD2. The length of the CDR3 is 14 residues. CDR1 and CDR2 (germline): SGHRS, YFSETQ. The J segment lost 5 bases and the V segment lost 4 bases, leaving 4 bases of the junction unmatched. CDR3 nucleotides: TGCGCCAGCAGCCACGGGACTAGCGAAGATACGCAGTATTTT. Protein product: CASSHGTSEDTQYF.

For the CDR3, the DNA is TGTGCCAGTCGTTCGGGAGGGTTGGGTTATAGCAATCAGCCCCAGCATTTT. This sequence encodes CASRSGGLGYSNQPQHF. This chain connects TRBV19 to TRBJ1-5; no reliable D call. From germline, CDR1 is LNHDA and CDR2 SQIVND (reference sequence). Trimming stripped 8 bases from V and 0 bases from J, with 20 bases between. The CDR3 length is 17 residues. The whole variable domain, remainder taken from reference TRBV19 and TRBJ1-5, is DGGITQSPKYLFRKEGQNVTLSCEQNLNHDAMYWYRQDPGQGLRLIYYSQIVNDFQKGDIAEGYSVSREKKESFPLTVTSAQKNPTAFYLCASRSGGLGYSNQPQHFGDGTRLSIL.

Here the CDR3 reads CASSQQTGVNTEAFF. The CDR3 coding sequence is TGTGCCAGCAGCCAGCAGACAGGGGTGAACACTGAAGCTTTCTTT. The rearrangement uses TRBV7-2 and TRBJ1-1; 8 positions agree with TRBD1. CDR1 SGHTA and CDR2 FQGNSA come from the germline V gene. CDR3 length: 15 residues. V lost 5 bases to trimming and J lost 0 bases; unmatched junction nucleotides: 5.

The chain links TRBV18 to TRBJ2-3; 7 positions agree with TRBD1. V was clipped by 6 bases and J by 3 bases; unmatched bases: 3. The CDR3 is 13 residues long. CDR1 KGHSH and CDR2 LQKENI come from the germline V gene. DNA of the CDR3: TGTGCCAGCTCTCGGGGACAGACAGATACGCAGTATTTT. Residues: CASSRGQTDTQYF.

This clone was seen a handful of times. The chain links TRBV7-2 to TRBJ2-2; D ambiguous. Trimming pared 7 bases from V and 3 bases from J, leaving 15 bases between. Germline loops: CDR1 SGHTA, CDR2 FQGNSA. There are 15 residues in the CDR3. The DNA for the CDR3 is TGTGCCAGCAAGTTTCGGGTTTCGGACACCGGGGAGCTGTTTTTT. Translated, it gives CASKFRVSDTGELFF.

The V gene is TRBV6-1, the J gene TRBJ2-1, with 12 bases aligning to TRBD2. Germline V gene lookup returns CDR1 MNHNS and CDR2 SASEGT. With 4 bases clipped from V and 4 bases from J, the junction kept 5 bases outside the gene matches. The CDR3 covers 16 residues. In DNA form, the CDR3 reads TGTGCCAGCAGTGCCTCTAGCGGGGGGGCGTACAATGAGCAGTTCTTC. Protein sequence: CASSASSGGAYNEQFF.

The DNA of the CDR3 is TGTGCCAGCAGCTGGAGAGAGACCCAGTACTTC. Amino acids: CASSWRETQYF. This chain joins TRBV5-6 and TRBJ2-5, with D unresolved. V lost 3 bases, J lost 4 bases, and 4 bases lay in between. Germline V gene sequence: CDR1 SGHDT, CDR2 YYEEEE. This CDR3 spans 11 amino acids.

V gene TRBV5-5 combines with J gene TRBJ1-1, with 7 bases aligning to TRBD1. This CDR3 has 12 amino acids. V was clipped by 6 bases and J by 9 bases; unmatched bases: 8. Germline CDR1 reads SGHKS; CDR2 reads YYEKEE (reference sequence). The CDR3 spells CASIETGTQAFF. The CDR3 region has the DNA TGTGCCAGCATTGAGACAGGGACTCAAGCTTTCTTT.

V is TRBV11-2 and J is TRBJ2-5, with 10 bases matching TRBD2. The CDR3 covers 16 residues. After removal of 5 bases from V and 0 bases from J, the junction contained 6 bases not matched to a gene. Germline loops: CDR1 SGHAT, CDR2 FQNNGV. The CDR3 region is CASSPRTSGNQETQYF. The CDR3 DNA reads TGTGCCAGCAGCCCTCGGACTAGCGGAAACCAAGAGACCCAGTACTTC. The complete variable domain, with remaining parts taken from reference TRBV11-2 and TRBJ2-5, reads EAGVAQSPRYKIIEKRQSVAFWCNPISGHATLYWYQQILGQGPKLLIQFQNNGVVDDSQLPKDRFSAERLKGVDSTLKIQPAKLEDSAVYLCASSPRTSGNQETQYFGPGTRLLVL.

The rearrangement uses TRBV6-6 and TRBJ1-1; maybe TRBD1 (6 bases). V was clipped by 1 base and J by 1 base, with 13 bases between them. Germline lookup yields CDR1 MNHNY and CDR2 SVGAGI (reference sequence). This CDR3 comprises 16 residues. The CDR3 is CASSYYQTGPNTEAFF. The CDR3 nucleotides are TGTGCCAGCAGTTACTATCAGACAGGACCGAACACTGAAGCTTTCTTT.

The chain employs TRBV10-3 and TRBJ1-3; D is perhaps TRBD1 (5 bases). Germline values: CDR1 ENHRY, CDR2 SYGVKD. Trimming took 7 bases from V and 0 from J, leaving 16 bases between them. This CDR3 is 16 amino acids long. CDR3 DNA sequence: TGTGCCATCAAGGCCTGGGGCCAAGTCTCTGGAAACACCATATATTTT. Translation: CAIKAWGQVSGNTIYF.

V is TRBV27 and J is TRBJ2-3, with 8 bases lining up with TRBD1. This CDR3 is built from 15 residues. V dropped 3 bases and J dropped 4; count of bases not matched to a gene: 6. Per germline, CDR1 MNHEY and CDR2 SMNVEV (reference sequence). The CDR3 spells CASSLMQGASDTQYF. The DNA of the CDR3 is TGTGCCAGCAGTTTGATGCAGGGGGCTTCAGATACGCAGTATTTT.

V and J are TRBV28 and TRBJ2-7; D is perhaps TRBD1 (6 bases). The CDR3 spans 15 residues. Germline V gene data show CDR1 as MDHEN and CDR2 as SYDVKM. V dropped 2 bases and J dropped 1 base, with 12 bases sitting between them. CDR3 region: CASSLRGTQSYEQYF. The CDR3 nucleotides read TGTGCCAGCAGTTTAAGGGGGACCCAGTCCTACGAGCAGTACTTC.

The chain employs TRBV28 and TRBJ1-2, with 7 bases identical to TRBD1. The germline V gene encodes CDR1 MDHEN and CDR2 SYDVKM. This CDR3 comprises 14 residues. V shed 1 base, J shed 5 bases, and the junction held 4 bases outside the gene matches. The CDR3 nucleotides are TGTGCCAGCAGTTTATACACAGGGGTATATGGCTACACCTTC. This gives the protein CASSLYTGVYGYTF.

Concerning this clone: This sample also contains other DNA sequences that code for the same CDR3. The chain links TRBV27 to TRBJ2-1, with 12 bases matching TRBD2. Germline V gene lookup returns CDR1 MNHEY and CDR2 SMNVEV (reference sequence). This CDR3 spans 15 amino acids. J gave up 5 bases and V 2 bases, and 1 base lay outside the gene matches. This chain's CDR3 is CASSLRTSGNNEQFF. The CDR3 DNA sequence: TGTGCCAGCAGTTTAAGGACTAGCGGGAACAATGAGCAGTTCTTC.

V usage is TRBV5-4 and J usage is TRBJ2-7, with TRBD1 as a possible D gene (6 bases). V was pared by 2 bases and J by 3 bases, with 15 bases between. Germline-derived CDR1 and CDR2 are SGHNT and YYREEE (reference sequence). The CDR3 spans 15 residues. The CDR3: CASSFFDRIGYEQYF. As DNA, the CDR3 is TGTGCCAGCAGCTTTTTTGACAGGATCGGCTACGAGCAGTACTTC.

A single count supports this clone. The J gene is TRBJ1-5, the V gene TRBV2, with D unresolved. The CDR3 runs 14 residues. Between the trimmed V and J ends, which lost 8 bases and 0 bases, there was a span of 11 bases. Germline CDR1 is SNHLY and CDR2 is FYNNEI. This chain's CDR3 is CASQEVNSNQPQHF. The CDR3 coding sequence is TGTGCCAGCCAAGAGGTAAATAGCAATCAGCCCCAGCATTTT.

The chain joins TRBV5-1 to TRBJ2-5, with a tentative D call TRBD2 (5 bases). V was pared by 4 bases and J by 6 bases, with 16 bases between. Germline lookup yields CDR1 SGHRS and CDR2 YFSETQ. This CDR3 has 14 residues. CDR3 sequence reads: CASSLVERAKTQYF. CDR3 DNA: TGCGCCAGCAGCCTGGTAGAGAGGGCTAAGACCCAGTACTTC.

This rearrangement joins TRBV11-2 to TRBJ2-1, with 8 bases matching TRBD1. The CDR3 runs 15 residues. V shed 1 base and J 9 bases; nucleotides not matched to a gene: 8. Looked up from germline, CDR1 is SGHAT and CDR2 is FQNNGV. The CDR3 DNA sequence: TGTGCCAGCAGCTTAGGGAGTGGCAGGGGGCCTGAGCAGTTCTTC. This sequence encodes CASSLGSGRGPEQFF.

This clone has only one observation. V is TRBV28 and J is TRBJ2-1, with 10 bases aligning to TRBD2. The CDR3 covers 15 residues. Trimming took 6 bases from V and 3 from J; bases not matched to a gene: 5. Per germline, CDR1 MDHEN and CDR2 SYDVKM. Written as DNA, the CDR3 is TGTGCCAGCAGCCTCGGGACTAGCGACTACAATGAGCAGTTCTTC. The encoded protein is CASSLGTSDYNEQFF.

The V call is TRBV7-2, the J call TRBJ1-2; the match to TRBD1 covers 8 bases. The CDR3 contains 15 residues. V lost 5 bases to trimming and J lost 8 bases; unmatched junction nucleotides: 13. Per the germline V gene, CDR1 is SGHTA and CDR2 is FQGNSA. CDR3 residues: CASSQRQGHVEGYTF. CDR3 nucleotides: TGTGCCAGCAGCCAACGACAGGGGCACGTAGAGGGCTACACCTTC.

The chain joins TRBV18 to TRBJ1-5; TRBD1 matches 8 bases. V shed 1 base and J 1 base; nucleotides not matched to a gene: 6. In germline, CDR1 is KGHSH, CDR2 LQKENI. This CDR3 contains 17 residues. The CDR3 reads CASSPLVQGASNQPQHF. The CDR3, as DNA: TGTGCCAGCTCACCACTCGTCCAGGGGGCCAGCAATCAGCCCCAGCATTTT.

This chain links TRBV19 with TRBJ1-4, with 7 bases identical to TRBD1. The V gene's germline CDR1 is LNHDA and CDR2 SQIVND (reference sequence). Trimming removed 5 bases from V and 2 bases from J; junction bases left unmatched: 11. The CDR3 loop spans 17 amino acids. The CDR3 sequence is CASSPRTGIGTNEKLFF. CDR3 DNA: TGTGCCAGTAGTCCCAGGACAGGAATTGGTACTAATGAAAAACTGTTTTTT.

The chain has TRBV19 and TRBJ1-2; 7 bases are a match to TRBD1. The CDR3 is made up of 15 amino acids. Germline V gene data show CDR1 as LNHDA and CDR2 as SQIVND (reference sequence). V lost 1 base and J lost 6; bases outside the gene matches: 8. CDR3 coding DNA: TGTGCCAGTAGTATAGCCCCACAGGGGCCCCATGGCTACACCTTC. Amino acids: CASSIAPQGPHGYTF.

This clone was counted a few times. The chain links TRBV5-1 to TRBJ2-7; TRBD2 is a possible D gene (7 bases). V lost 3 bases and J lost 7, with 23 bases in between. CDR1 SGHRS and CDR2 YFSETQ come from the germline V gene. The CDR3 has 16 residues. CDR3 loop: CASSWGGPSQAPEQYF. CDR3 DNA sequence: TGCGCCAGCAGCTGGGGGGGGCCCAGCCAGGCTCCGGAGCAGTACTTC.

This clone was counted a single time. The V gene is TRBV21-1, the J gene TRBJ1-1. TRBV21-1 is reported as a pseudogene. This CDR3 spans 19 amino acids. Written as DNA, the CDR3 is TGTGCCAGCAGCAAAGTTGACGGGAGGTTCGATTCCCCGAACACTGAAGCTTTCTTT. Translating gives CASSKVDGRFDSPNTEAFF.

V usage is TRBV27 and J usage is TRBJ1-5; 7 bases are shared with TRBD1. The CDR3 runs to 14 residues. V lost 7 bases and J lost 4; bases outside the gene matches: 7. CDR1 and CDR2 from the germline V gene are MNHEY and SMNVEV (reference sequence). CDR3 coding DNA: TGTGCCAGCACTTCGACAGGGAGTAATCAGCCCCAGCATTTT. Encoded protein: CASTSTGSNQPQHF.

The genes are TRBV19 and TRBJ1-1; 8 bases fit TRBD1. The V and J ends lost 6 bases and 4 bases, in that order; junction bases with no gene match: 7. This CDR3 is built from 14 residues. Germline values: CDR1 LNHDA, CDR2 SQIVND (reference sequence). The CDR3 loop reads CASRTDRGGTEAFF. The CDR3 DNA is TGTGCCAGTAGAACCGACAGGGGTGGCACTGAAGCTTTCTTT.

This sequence joins TRBV2 and TRBJ1-5; D might be TRBD1 (6 bases). The germline V gene encodes CDR1 SNHLY and CDR2 FYNNEI. The length of the CDR3 is 13 residues. V was cut by 5 bases and J by 4 bases, with 9 bases left in between. The CDR3 is CASSLDRNQPQHF. The CDR3 DNA sequence: TGTGCCAGCAGTCTCGACAGGAATCAGCCCCAGCATTTT.

This chain links TRBV7-9 with TRBJ2-2, with D possibly TRBD2 on 5 matching bases. The V gene lost 3 bases and the J gene lost 5 bases, with 7 bases spanning the gap. Germline-derived CDR1 and CDR2 are SEHNR and FQNEAQ (reference sequence). This CDR3 contains 13 residues. The chain's CDR3 is CASSFPGTGELFF. DNA of the CDR3: TGTGCCAGCAGCTTCCCGGGGACCGGGGAGCTGTTTTTT.